This T cell receptor beta chain was recorded in a study of T cell repertoires in cytomegalovirus infection. About the study: Public TCR beta signatures provided an indication of both CMV infection and a matching HLA type.

This clonotype was observed a few times. Its antigen is not identified. Trimming cost V 0 bases and J 3 bases; bases outside gene matches: 6. The CDR3 runs 16 residues. Germline V gives CDR1 SGDLS, CDR2 YYNGEE. TCRdb reanalysed the reads using MiXCR and keeps one entry per CDR3 protein. The sample contains some 350,000 distinct CDR3 sequences, about 32% of which appear only once. This receptor was obtained from a human donor in good health (CMV status not recorded). Some clones in this sample may be carry-over from other donors' samples. The sample consisted of cultured PBMCs, taken from culture after CMV antigen stimulation. The chain has TRBV9 and TRBJ2-1, with TRBD2 matching 7 bases. In DNA, the CDR3 is TGTGCCAGCAGCGTAGATACAGCGGGAATCTACAATGAGCAGTTCTTC. This codes for CASSVDTAGIYNEQFF.